Here is one TCR beta chain with its context. There is no known antigen for this receptor. The record has no base qualities; no much larger clone is one base away. The data were obtained in a study of blood T cells in healthy people across ages (dated by TCRdb to 2015 to 2017). Concerning the study at large: In model experiments, template switching captured about one uniquely barcoded TCR beta cDNA molecule for every two T cells. To avoid experimental bias, donors of different ages were distributed randomly across sequencing lanes. For two donors (one aged 18 to 30 and one aged 80 or older), the study analyzed two additional independent replicas of 1 million unique cDNA reads from the same blood draw. Using deep sequencing normalized with unique cDNA molecular identifiers, the study measured how TCR beta repertoire diversity changes with age. Donors were grouped into four age groups: young (average 16 years), middle-aged (39), aged (about 60) and long-lived (approximately 82).

The protocol used for the library was 5' RACE. Instrument on record: Illumina HiSeq 2500. A second about 7 to 11 cycle PCR used a sample-barcoded 5' primer and a J-beta primer mix. A unique molecular identifier was introduced onto each TCR beta cDNA molecule by a template-switch 5' adaptor carrying 12 random nucleotides. At least 2.5 million CDR3-containing paired-end reads were obtained from each sample. First-strand cDNA was synthesized from all RNA with the Mint cDNA synthesis kit, primed by a TRBC-specific oligonucleotide. All cDNA was treated with uracil-DNA glycosylase and then went through a first 18-cycle PCR with the universal primers M1SS and BC2_uni_R. The study's processing was this. Normalization of each sample was performed by random selection of 1 million high-quality reads, each carrying a distinct molecular identifier. Instead of being binned into consensus sequences, reads with shared molecular identifiers were discarded. MiTCR, with a Q25 quality threshold and the strictest error-elimination algorithm, was used for CDR3 identification, clonotype clustering and error correction. A nonparametric unseen species model with Euler transformation was used to estimate a lower bound on total TCR beta diversity. The public reads were run again by TCRdb, first through fastp at Q25 and then through MiXCR, and only productive beta chains were kept. Under each unique CDR3 protein, matching rows form one entry showing the most common genes and DNA. The V and J calls, along with clone size, are taken from TCRdb and not from the paper's own processing. The sample table shows a few hundred thousand distinct CDR3 sequences, and about 52% are seen once. The ten largest clonotypes hold approximately 51% of the sample.

Systemically healthy Caucasian individuals from Russia, about 38 in total and aged about 6 to 95 years, were included as donors. Each donor gave 8 to 10 milliliters of peripheral blood, collected into EDTA-treated Vacutainer tubes. PBMCs were isolated by Ficoll-Paque density-gradient centrifugation, with at least 7 million obtained per sample. Total RNA, at least 6 micrograms per sample, was extracted from PBMCs with Trizol reagent. For every donor, flow cytometry on a PBMC aliquot measured the percentage of naive CD45RAhigh/CD27high T cells. General findings and caveats noted by the study authors: There was a strong correlation between observed TCR beta diversity and the percentage of naive T cells measured by flow cytometry. As age increased, observed TCR beta diversity per million T cells dropped in a roughly linear way, and a significant reduction was already evident by age 40. Compared with the aged group, more naive CD4+ T cells, fewer expanded clones and increased TCR diversity were shown by the long-lived group, suggesting age selection. Donor CMV infection status was unknown, potentially confounding age-related changes in expanded clonotypes. Estimates of total diversity from one million sequenced T cells were regarded as lower bounds and underestimates. Conclusive comparison of naive and antigen-experienced compartments was prevented by the profiling of bulk unsorted PBMCs.

Inclusive of the bounding cysteine and phenylalanine, the CDR3 is 14 residues long. Just the 42-base CDR3 DNA is kept, in frame starting at base 1. Deletion took 3 bases off V and 5 bases off J, with a span of 11 bases between the germline ends. Sequencing input: blood. The V and J segments used are TRBV12-3 or TRBV12-4 and TRBJ1-5, and perhaps TRBD1 as D gene, on 5 matching bases. The source is a man aged 60-69 years in good health. The CDR3 is CASSFTGVYQPQHF. The base sequence is TGTGCCAGCAGTTTTACGGGGGTCTATCAGCCCCAGCATTTT.